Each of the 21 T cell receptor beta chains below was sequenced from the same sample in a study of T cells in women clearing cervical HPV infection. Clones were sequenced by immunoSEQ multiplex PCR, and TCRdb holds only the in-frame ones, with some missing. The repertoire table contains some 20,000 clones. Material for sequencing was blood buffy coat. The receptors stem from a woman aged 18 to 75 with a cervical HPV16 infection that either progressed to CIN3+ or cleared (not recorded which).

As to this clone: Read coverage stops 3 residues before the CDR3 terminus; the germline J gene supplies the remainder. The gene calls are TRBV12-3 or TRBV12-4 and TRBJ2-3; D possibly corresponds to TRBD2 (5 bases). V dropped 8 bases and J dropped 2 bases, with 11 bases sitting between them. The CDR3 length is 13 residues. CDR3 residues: CASEGPATDTQYF. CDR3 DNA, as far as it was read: TGTGCCAGCGAGGGTCCCGCCACAGATACG.

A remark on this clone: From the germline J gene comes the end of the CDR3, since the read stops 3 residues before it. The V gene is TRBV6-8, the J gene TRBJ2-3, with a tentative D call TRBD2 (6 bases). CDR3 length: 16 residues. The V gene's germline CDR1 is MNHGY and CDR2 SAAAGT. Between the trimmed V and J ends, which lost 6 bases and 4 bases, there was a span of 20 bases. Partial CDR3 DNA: TGTGCCAGCAGCCGCACCGATGGCGGGGCTGCAGATACG. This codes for CASSRTDGGAADT. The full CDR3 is CASSRTDGGAADTQYF.

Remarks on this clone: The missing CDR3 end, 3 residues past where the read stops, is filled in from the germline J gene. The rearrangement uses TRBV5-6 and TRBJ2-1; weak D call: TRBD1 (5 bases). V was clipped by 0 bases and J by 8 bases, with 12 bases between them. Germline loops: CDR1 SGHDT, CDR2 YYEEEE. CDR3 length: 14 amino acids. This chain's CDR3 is CASSLEQGMYEQFF. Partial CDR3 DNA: TGTGCCAGCAGCTTGGAGCAGGGAATGTATGAG.

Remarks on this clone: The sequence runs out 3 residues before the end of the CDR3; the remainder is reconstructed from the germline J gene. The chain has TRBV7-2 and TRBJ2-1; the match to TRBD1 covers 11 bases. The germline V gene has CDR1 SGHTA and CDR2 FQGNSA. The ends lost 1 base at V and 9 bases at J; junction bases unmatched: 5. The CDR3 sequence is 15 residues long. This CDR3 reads CASSLVVGQGGEQFF. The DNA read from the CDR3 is TGTGCCAGCAGCTTAGTGGTGGGACAGGGGGGTGAG.

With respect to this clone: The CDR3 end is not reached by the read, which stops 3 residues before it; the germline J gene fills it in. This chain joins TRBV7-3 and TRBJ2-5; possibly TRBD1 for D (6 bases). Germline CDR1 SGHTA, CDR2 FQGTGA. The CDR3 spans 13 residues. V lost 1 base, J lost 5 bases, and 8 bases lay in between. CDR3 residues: CASSLNRGETQYF. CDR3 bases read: TGTGCCAGCAGCTTAAATAGGGGGGAGACC.

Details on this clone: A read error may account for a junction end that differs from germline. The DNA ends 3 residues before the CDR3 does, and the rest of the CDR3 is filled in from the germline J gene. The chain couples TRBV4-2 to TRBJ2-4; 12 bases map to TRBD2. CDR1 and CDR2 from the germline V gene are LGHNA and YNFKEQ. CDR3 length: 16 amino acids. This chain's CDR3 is CASSHTSGGAKNIQYF. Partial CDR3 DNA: TGCGCCAGCAGCCATACTAGCGGGGGGGCCAAAAACATT.

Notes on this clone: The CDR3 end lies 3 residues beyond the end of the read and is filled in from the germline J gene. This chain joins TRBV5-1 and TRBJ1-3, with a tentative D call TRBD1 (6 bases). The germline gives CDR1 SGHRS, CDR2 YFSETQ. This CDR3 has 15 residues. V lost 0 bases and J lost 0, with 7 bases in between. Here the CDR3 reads CASSLGTASGNTIYF. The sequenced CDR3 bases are TGCGCCAGCAGCTTGGGGACAGCCTCTGGAAACACC. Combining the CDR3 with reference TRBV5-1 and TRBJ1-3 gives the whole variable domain KAGVTQTPRYLIKTRGQQVTLSCSPISGHRSVSWYQQTPGQGLQFLFEYFSETQRNKGNFPGRFSGRQFSNSRSEMNVSTLELGDSALYLCASSLGTASGNTIYFGEGSWLTVV.

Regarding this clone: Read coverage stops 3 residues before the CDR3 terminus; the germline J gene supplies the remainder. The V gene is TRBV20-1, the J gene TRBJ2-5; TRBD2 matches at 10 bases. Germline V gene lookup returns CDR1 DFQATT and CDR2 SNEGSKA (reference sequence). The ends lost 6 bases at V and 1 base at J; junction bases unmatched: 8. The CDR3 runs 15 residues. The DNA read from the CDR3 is TGCAGTGCCCAAAATCTAGCGGGGGCCCAAGAGACC. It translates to CSAQNLAGAQET. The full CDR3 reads CSAQNLAGAQETQYF.

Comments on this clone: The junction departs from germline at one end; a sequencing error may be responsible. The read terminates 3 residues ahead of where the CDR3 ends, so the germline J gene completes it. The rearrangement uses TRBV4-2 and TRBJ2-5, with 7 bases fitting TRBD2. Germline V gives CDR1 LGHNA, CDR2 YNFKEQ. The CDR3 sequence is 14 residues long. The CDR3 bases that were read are TGCGCCAGCAGCCAAGATATGGGGGGGGAGACC. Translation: CASSQDMGGET. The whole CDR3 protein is CASSQDMGGETQYF.

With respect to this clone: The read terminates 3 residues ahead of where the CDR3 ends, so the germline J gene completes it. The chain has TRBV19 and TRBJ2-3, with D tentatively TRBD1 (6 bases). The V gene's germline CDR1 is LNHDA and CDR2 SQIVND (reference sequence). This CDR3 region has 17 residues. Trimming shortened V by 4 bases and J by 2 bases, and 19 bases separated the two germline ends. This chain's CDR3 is CASSTNRVPLHTDTQYF. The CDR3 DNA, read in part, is TGTGCCAGTAGTACCAACAGGGTACCCCTCCACACAGATACG.

CDR3 DNA, as far as it was read: TGTGCCAGCAGCGAGGGGACAGTCCAAGAGACC. This gives the protein CASSEGTVQET. The entire CDR3 protein reads CASSEGTVQETQYF. The genes are TRBV7-2 and TRBJ2-5; TRBD1 agrees at 7 bases. From the germline J gene comes the end of the CDR3, since the read stops 3 residues before it. The CDR3 covers 14 residues. Germline V gives CDR1 SGHTA, CDR2 FQGNSA. V shed 5 bases and J 1 base; nucleotides not matched to a gene: 4.

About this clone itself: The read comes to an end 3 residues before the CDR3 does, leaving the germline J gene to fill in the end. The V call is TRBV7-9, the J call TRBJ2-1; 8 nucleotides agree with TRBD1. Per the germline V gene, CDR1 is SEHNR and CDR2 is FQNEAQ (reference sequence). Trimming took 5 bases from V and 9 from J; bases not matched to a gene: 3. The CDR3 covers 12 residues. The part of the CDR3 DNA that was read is TGTGCCAGCAGCGGGACAGGACGTGAG. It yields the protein CASSGTGRE. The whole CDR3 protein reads CASSGTGREQFF.

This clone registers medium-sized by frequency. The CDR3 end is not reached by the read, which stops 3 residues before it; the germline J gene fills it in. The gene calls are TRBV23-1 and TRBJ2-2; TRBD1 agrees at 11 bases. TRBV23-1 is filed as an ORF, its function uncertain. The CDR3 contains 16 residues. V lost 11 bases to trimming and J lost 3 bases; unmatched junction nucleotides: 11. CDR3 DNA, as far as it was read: TGCGCCGGGGCAGGGCCGGGACAGGGGGACACCGGGGAG. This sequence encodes CAGAGPGQGDTGE. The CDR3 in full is CAGAGPGQGDTGELFF.

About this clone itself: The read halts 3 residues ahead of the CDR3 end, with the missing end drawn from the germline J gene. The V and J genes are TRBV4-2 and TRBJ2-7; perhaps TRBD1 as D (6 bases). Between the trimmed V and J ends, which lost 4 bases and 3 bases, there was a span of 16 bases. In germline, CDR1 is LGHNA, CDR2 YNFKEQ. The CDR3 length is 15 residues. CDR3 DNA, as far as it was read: TGTGCCAGCAGCCCCACCCCGGCAGGGGACTACGAG. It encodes CASSPTPAGDYE. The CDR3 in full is CASSPTPAGDYEQYF.

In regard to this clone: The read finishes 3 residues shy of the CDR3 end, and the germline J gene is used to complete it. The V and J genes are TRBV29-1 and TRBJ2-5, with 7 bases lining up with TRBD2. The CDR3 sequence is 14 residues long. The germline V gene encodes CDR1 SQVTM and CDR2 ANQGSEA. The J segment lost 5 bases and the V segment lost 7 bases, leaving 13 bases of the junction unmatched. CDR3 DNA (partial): TGCAGCGCTAAACTAGCAGTGGGGGGGGAGACC. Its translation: CSAKLAVGGET. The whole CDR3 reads CSAKLAVGGETQYF.

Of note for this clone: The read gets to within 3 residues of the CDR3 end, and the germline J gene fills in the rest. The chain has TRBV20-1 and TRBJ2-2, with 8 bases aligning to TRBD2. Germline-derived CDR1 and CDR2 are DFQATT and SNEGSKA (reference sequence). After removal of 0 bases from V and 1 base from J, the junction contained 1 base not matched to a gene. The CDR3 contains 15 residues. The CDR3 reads CSARERGENTGELFF. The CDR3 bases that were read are TGCAGTGCTAGAGAGCGGGGGGAGAACACCGGGGAG.

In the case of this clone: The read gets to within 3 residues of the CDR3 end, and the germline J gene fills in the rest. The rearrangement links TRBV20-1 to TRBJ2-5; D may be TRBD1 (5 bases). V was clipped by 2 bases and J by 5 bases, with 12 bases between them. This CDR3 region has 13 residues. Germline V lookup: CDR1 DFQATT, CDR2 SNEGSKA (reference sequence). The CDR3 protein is CSARSLPGETQYF. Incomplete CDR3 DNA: TGCAGTGCTAGAAGCCTACCAGGGGAGACC.

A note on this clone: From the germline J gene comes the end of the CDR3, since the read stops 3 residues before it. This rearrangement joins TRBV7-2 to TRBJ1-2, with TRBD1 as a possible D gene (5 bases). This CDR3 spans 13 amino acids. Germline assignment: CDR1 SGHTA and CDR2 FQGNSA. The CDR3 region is CASSSSGGVIYTF. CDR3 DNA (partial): TGTGCCAGCAGTTCTAGCGGGGGGGTCATC. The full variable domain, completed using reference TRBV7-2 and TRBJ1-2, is GAGVSQSPSNKVTEKGKDVELRCDPISGHTALYWYRQSLGQGLEFLIYFQGNSAPDKSGLPSDRFSAERTGGSVSTLTIQRTQQEDSAVYLCASSSSGGVIYTFGSGTRLTVV.

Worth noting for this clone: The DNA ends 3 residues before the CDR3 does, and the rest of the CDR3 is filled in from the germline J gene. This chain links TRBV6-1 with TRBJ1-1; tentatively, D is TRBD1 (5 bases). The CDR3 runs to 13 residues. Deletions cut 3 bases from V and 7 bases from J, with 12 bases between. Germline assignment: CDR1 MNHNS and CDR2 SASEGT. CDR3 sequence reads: CASSEAGYGEAFF. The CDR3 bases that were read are TGTGCCAGCAGTGAGGCAGGGTACGGTGAA.

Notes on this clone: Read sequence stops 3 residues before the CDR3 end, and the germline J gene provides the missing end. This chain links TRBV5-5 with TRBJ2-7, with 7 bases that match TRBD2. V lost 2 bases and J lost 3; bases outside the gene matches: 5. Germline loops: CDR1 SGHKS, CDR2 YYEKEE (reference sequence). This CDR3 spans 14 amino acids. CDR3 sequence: CASSFLSGDYEQYF. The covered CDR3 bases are TGTGCCAGCAGCTTTCTGAGCGGGGACTACGAG.

The covered CDR3 bases are TGTGCCAGTAGTACCCGACAGGGTCCGGAGACC. It yields the protein CASSTRQGPET. The whole CDR3 protein is CASSTRQGPETQYF. This chain connects TRBV19 to TRBJ2-5; 7 positions agree with TRBD1. The read terminates 3 residues ahead of where the CDR3 ends, so the germline J gene completes it. The ends lost 4 bases at V and 5 bases at J; junction bases unmatched: 7. The CDR3 is 14 amino acids. Germline CDR1 and CDR2: LNHDA and SQIVND (reference sequence).